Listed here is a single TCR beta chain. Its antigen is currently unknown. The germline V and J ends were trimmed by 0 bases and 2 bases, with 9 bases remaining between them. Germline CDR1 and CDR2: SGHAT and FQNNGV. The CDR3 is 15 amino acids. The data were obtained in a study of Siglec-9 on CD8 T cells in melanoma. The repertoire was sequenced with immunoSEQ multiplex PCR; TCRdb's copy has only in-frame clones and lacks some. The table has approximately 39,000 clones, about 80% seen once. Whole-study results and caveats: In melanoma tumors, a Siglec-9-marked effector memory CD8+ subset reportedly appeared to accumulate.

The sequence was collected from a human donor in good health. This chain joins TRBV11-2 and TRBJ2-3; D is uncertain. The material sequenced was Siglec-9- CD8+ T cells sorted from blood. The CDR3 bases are TGTGCCAGCAGCTTAGAGGCGGAGTACACAGATACGCAGTATTTT. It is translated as CASSLEAEYTDTQYF.